The 25 T cell receptor beta chains below come from one sample, sequenced in a study of identical twins. Each CDR3 protein gets one entry after TCRdb re-called the 5' RACE reads with MiXCR. The sample holds some 270,000 distinct CDR3 sequences, about 8.3% seen once. The sample also formed part of further work on yellow fever vaccine responses in identical twins.

Sequences were obtained from CD8+ T cells sorted from blood. These receptors came from a woman aged 18-29 years in good health.

The chain joins TRBV11-2 to TRBJ2-7; D ambiguous. In germline, CDR1 is SGHAT, CDR2 FQNNGV. Trimming stripped 5 bases from V and 5 bases from J, with 16 bases between. CDR3 length equals 14 residues. The CDR3 region has the DNA TGTGCCAGCAGCGACTTTTCGGACCGGGACGAGCAGTACTTC. Amino acid sequence: CASSDFSDRDEQYF.

This clonotype was picked up many times. V is TRBV7-2 and J is TRBJ2-1; 10 bases are a match to TRBD1. The V gene's germline CDR1 is SGHTA and CDR2 FQGNSA. V shed 2 bases and J 0 bases; nucleotides not matched to a gene: 10. The CDR3 consists of 19 residues. The CDR3 DNA reads TGTGCCAGCAGCTTACGCCGGCCGGGACAGGGGAGCTCCTACAATGAGCAGTTCTTC. It is translated as CASSLRRPGQGSSYNEQFF.

This clonotype showed up many times. The J gene is TRBJ2-1, the V gene TRBV15; possible D gene TRBD2, 5 bases. Germline V gives CDR1 LNHNV, CDR2 YYDKDF (reference sequence). This CDR3 spans 18 amino acids. With 0 bases removed from V and 5 bases from J, the gap between germline ends came to 20 bases. DNA of the CDR3: TGTGCCACCAGCAGAGAGAGATCTTCGGTTTGGGAGAACAATGAGCAGTTCTTC. This encodes CATSRERSSVWENNEQFF.

This clonotype occurred many times. This rearrangement joins TRBV25-1 to TRBJ2-7, with D perhaps TRBD2 (6 bases). The CDR3 runs to 13 residues. CDR1 is MGHDK and CDR2 is SYGVNS in the germline V gene. V was shortened by 4 bases and J by 1 base, with 8 bases between the two germline ends. Written as DNA, the CDR3 is TGTGCCAGCAGTGGACTAGGATCCTACGAGCAGTACTTC. This encodes CASSGLGSYEQYF.

This sequence joins TRBV2 and TRBJ2-1; tentative D call: TRBD2 (6 bases). The CDR3 is 15 residues long. V was pared by 1 base and J by 6 bases, with 13 bases between. Germline CDR1 SNHLY, CDR2 FYNNEI. CDR3 sequence (DNA): TGTGCCAGCAGTGAAGGGGCAGCGGGTGGCAATGAGCAGTTCTTC. It specifies CASSEGAAGGNEQFF.

This clonotype was detected many times. The genes are TRBV7-9 and TRBJ2-7; perhaps D is TRBD1 or TRBD2 (5 bases each). V gave up 1 base and J gave up 7 bases, with 11 bases separating them. There are 13 residues in the CDR3. CDR1 is SEHNR and CDR2 is FQNEAQ in the germline V gene (reference sequence). The CDR3 is CASSLGGWEEQYF. CDR3 DNA: TGTGCCAGCAGCTTAGGGGGCTGGGAGGAGCAGTACTTC. Based on the CDR3 plus reference TRBV7-9 and TRBJ2-7, the full variable domain is DTGVSQNPRHKITKRGQNVTFRCDPISEHNRLYWYRQTLGQGPEFLTYFQNEAQLEKSRLLSDRFSAERPKGSFSTLEIQRTEQGDSAMYLCASSLGGWEEQYFGPGTRLTVT.

This clonotype was observed a handful of times. V usage is TRBV11-1 and J usage is TRBJ2-2, with D possibly matching TRBD2 (6 bases). CDR3 length equals 18 residues. Trimming left V 5 bases short and J 5 bases short, with 24 bases between. Germline V lookup: CDR1 SGHAT, CDR2 FQDESV (reference sequence). CDR3 region: CASSGRGDRQAGTGELFF. CDR3 DNA sequence: TGTGCCAGCAGCGGCCGCGGTGATCGGCAGGCGGGGACCGGGGAGCTGTTTTTT.

In its sample, this clonotype was seen once. CDR3 in DNA: TGTGCCAGCAGTTACTCGCCGGACGGGGTACATGAGCAGTTCTTC. Translated, it gives CASSYSPDGVHEQFF. The rearrangement links TRBV6-5 to TRBJ2-1, with a weak D call TRBD2 (5 bases). With 0 bases removed from V and 8 bases from J, the gap between germline ends came to 14 bases. This CDR3 is 15 amino acids long. CDR1 is MNHEY and CDR2 is SVGAGI in the germline V gene.

The sample holds a few counts of this clonotype. This sequence joins TRBV6-1 and TRBJ2-4; 8 positions agree with TRBD1. Germline-derived CDR1 and CDR2 are MNHNS and SASEGT. The CDR3 is 14 amino acids. The V segment lost 4 bases and the J segment 12 bases; nucleotides outside the gene matches: 11. CDR3 sequence reads: CASSADRALSSQYF. For the CDR3, the DNA is TGTGCCAGCAGTGCGGACAGGGCCTTGTCTAGTCAGTACTTC.

The genes are TRBV5-4 and TRBJ2-7; D unclear. Looked up from germline, CDR1 is SGHNT and CDR2 is YYREEE (reference sequence). The CDR3 covers 13 residues. Trimming left V 0 bases short and J 3 bases short, with 7 bases between. CDR3 nucleotides: TGTGCCAGCAGCTTGGATAAGTTCTACGAGCAGTACTTC. Its protein is CASSLDKFYEQYF.

Many counts were recorded for this clonotype. The chain employs TRBV11-2 and TRBJ2-4; 11 bases fit TRBD2. Unmatched junction bases numbered 2, after V lost 2 bases and J lost 8 bases. This CDR3 is built from 14 residues. The germline V gene has CDR1 SGHAT and CDR2 FQNNGV. In DNA form, the CDR3 reads TGTGCCAGCAGCTTAACTAGCGGGAGAGACATTCAGTACTTC. As protein: CASSLTSGRDIQYF.

The V gene is TRBV2, the J gene TRBJ1-4, with TRBD1 identical over 7 bases. The V and J ends lost 3 bases and 7 bases, in that order; junction bases with no gene match: 8. CDR3 length equals 15 residues. CDR1 and CDR2 (germline): SNHLY, FYNNEI. The CDR3 region is CASSDIGGSGEKLFF. CDR3 nucleotide sequence: TGTGCCAGCAGTGATATAGGGGGCAGCGGTGAAAAACTGTTTTTT. The whole variable domain, remainder taken from reference TRBV2 and TRBJ1-4, is EPEVTQTPSHQVTQMGQEVILRCVPISNHLYFYWYRQILGQKVEFLVSFYNNEISEKSEIFDDQFSVERPDGSNFTLKIRSTKLEDSAMYFCASSDIGGSGEKLFFGSGTQLSVL.

A few counts support this clonotype. The chain employs TRBV5-6 and TRBJ2-1; 12 nucleotides align to TRBD2. The CDR3 loop spans 15 amino acids. Germline assignment: CDR1 SGHDT and CDR2 YYEEEE. The V gene end was trimmed by 5 bases and the J gene end by 10 bases; junction bases not matched to a gene: 10. CDR3 sequence (DNA): TGTGCCAGCAGTTCGACTAGCGGGGGTCCCCCAGAGCAGTTCTTC. Residues: CASSSTSGGPPEQFF.

This clonotype was observed many times. The gene calls are TRBV12-3 or TRBV12-4 and TRBJ2-5; 7 bases are shared with TRBD2. The CDR3 totals 14 residues. V was pared by 1 base and J by 5 bases, with 4 bases of the junction left unmatched. The CDR3 DNA sequence: TGTGCCAGCAGTTTAGGGGAGGGACTGGAGACCCAGTACTTC. Translating gives CASSLGEGLETQYF.

The chain recombines TRBV7-9 with TRBJ1-6; 10 bases fit TRBD1. Germline CDR1 reads SEHNR; CDR2 reads FQNEAQ (reference sequence). Trimming removed 6 bases from V and 7 bases from J; junction bases left unmatched: 3. The CDR3 runs to 14 residues. DNA for the CDR3: TGTGCCAGCAGACCGGGACAGGGGAATTCACCCCTCCACTTT. Translating gives CASRPGQGNSPLHF.

This clonotype was detected many times. This chain uses TRBV11-2 with TRBJ2-1; 9 nucleotides agree with TRBD2. Per the germline V gene, CDR1 is SGHAT and CDR2 is FQNNGV. V trimming: 2 bases; J trimming: 7 bases; junction bases outside the gene matches: 6. The CDR3 is made up of 15 amino acids. CDR3 protein: CASSLLGSGGNEQFF. The CDR3 region has the DNA TGTGCCAGCAGCTTACTCGGGAGCGGGGGGAATGAGCAGTTCTTC.

This clonotype was recorded at least ten times. This chain connects TRBV4-3 to TRBJ2-7, with TRBD1 as a possible D gene (6 bases). Trimming took off 1 base at V and 3 bases at J, with 10 bases between the two ends. The CDR3 has 14 amino acids. Germline V gene data show CDR1 as LGHNA and CDR2 as YSLEER. CDR3 in DNA: TGCGCCAGCAGCCAAGGTGTAGGGGGCTACGAGCAGTACTTC. As protein: CASSQGVGGYEQYF.

The chain combines TRBV11-2 with TRBJ2-1; 7 nucleotides agree with TRBD1. J lost 2 bases, V lost 0 bases, and 7 bases had no gene match. This CDR3 is built from 17 residues. The germline V gene has CDR1 SGHAT and CDR2 FQNNGV. Written as DNA, the CDR3 is TGTGCCAGCAGCTTAGATTTTGTGCAGGGGGCCTACAATGAGCAGTTCTTC. Its translation is CASSLDFVQGAYNEQFF.

This clonotype was detected ten times or more. An end of the junction differs from the germline gene, which may be a read error. The chain combines TRBV27 with TRBJ2-7; D is ambiguous. CDR1 is MNHEY and CDR2 is SMNVEV in the germline V gene (reference sequence). The CDR3 covers 13 residues. The DNA of the CDR3 is TGTGCCAGCAGTTTAGGTCGCGGTGCCGAGGAGTACTTC. Encoded protein: CASSLGRGAEEYF.

This clonotype has a handful of counts. V and J are TRBV4-3 and TRBJ1-2, with 9 bases that match TRBD1. In germline, CDR1 is LGHNA, CDR2 YSLEER. J was trimmed by 4 bases and V by 4 bases; bases with no gene match: 10. This CDR3 comprises 16 residues. CDR3 DNA sequence: TGCGCCAGCAGCCCTTGGACAGGGGAGGGGGGCTATGGCTACACCTTC. This codes for CASSPWTGEGGYGYTF.

This sequence joins TRBV6-2 or TRBV6-3 and TRBJ2-3; TRBD2 is a possible D gene (5 bases). The germline V gene encodes CDR1 MNHEY and CDR2 SVGEGT. The CDR3 runs 14 residues. Trimming took off 4 bases at V and 2 bases at J, with 10 bases between the two ends. In nucleotides, the CDR3 is TGTGCCAGCAGTTCAGAGGGAAACACAGATACGCAGTATTTT. Protein: CASSSEGNTDTQYF.

This chain links TRBV7-3 with TRBJ2-5; TRBD2 aligns across 7 bases. V was clipped by 5 bases and J by 5 bases; unmatched bases: 8. CDR1 is SGHTA and CDR2 is FQGTGA in the germline V gene. This CDR3 is built from 14 residues. Written as DNA, the CDR3 is TGTGCCAGCAGCCCATCGGGAGGAGCGGAGACCCAGTACTTC. Translation: CASSPSGGAETQYF.

This clonotype was recorded a few times. This chain connects TRBV7-2 to TRBJ2-7; 8 positions agree with TRBD1. V was pared by 5 bases and J by 1 base, with 7 bases of the junction left unmatched. The germline V gene has CDR1 SGHTA and CDR2 FQGNSA. This CDR3 contains 15 residues. CDR3 DNA: TGTGCCAGCAGCGAACTCCAGGGGGCATCCTACGAGCAGTACTTC. As protein: CASSELQGASYEQYF.

This clonotype was recorded a few times. The chain has TRBV30 and TRBJ2-2, with a weak D call TRBD2 (6 bases). Germline V lookup: CDR1 GTSNPN, CDR2 SVGIG (reference sequence). The germline V and J ends were trimmed by 5 bases and 7 bases, with 11 bases remaining between them. The CDR3 has 12 residues. The CDR3 nucleotides read TGTGCCTGGTGCGGGGCGAGCGGGGAGCTGTTTTTT. This translates into CAWCGASGELFF.

This clonotype was picked up a small number of times. The gene calls are TRBV10-3 and TRBJ2-7; TRBD1 is a possible D gene (6 bases). The CDR3 contains 14 residues. The V gene's germline CDR1 is ENHRY and CDR2 SYGVKD. Trimming removed 2 bases at V and 9 bases at J, with 17 bases between. In DNA, the CDR3 is TGTGCCATCAGTGAGCCAGGGGCTGGGATCGTGCAGTACTTC. Amino acid sequence: CAISEPGAGIVQYF.